This section outlines one TCR beta chain sequence together with its context. Preparation of the TCRbeta library used unique molecular identifiers. TCRdb processed the PCR reads anew with MiXCR; each CDR3 protein has one entry. Among a few hundred thousand distinct CDR3 sequences listed, about a fifth were seen once. The CDR3 is made up of 14 amino acids. The V gene lost 7 bases and the J gene lost 4 bases, with 17 bases spanning the gap. Germline lookup yields CDR1 SGHTA and CDR2 FQGNSA. This sample is part of a study of T-cell reconstitution after alpha-beta-depleted transplantation in children. V is TRBV7-2 and J is TRBJ2-7, with D maybe TRBD1 (5 bases). Specimen: PBMCs from the stem cell graft donor, collected from the stem cell graft. This receptor was identified in a human donor who donated a stem cell graft to a child with acute myeloid leukemia. CDR3 loop: CASTIGQGPYEQYF. DNA for the CDR3: TGTGCCAGCACCATAGGTCAGGGCCCTTACGAGCAGTACTTC.